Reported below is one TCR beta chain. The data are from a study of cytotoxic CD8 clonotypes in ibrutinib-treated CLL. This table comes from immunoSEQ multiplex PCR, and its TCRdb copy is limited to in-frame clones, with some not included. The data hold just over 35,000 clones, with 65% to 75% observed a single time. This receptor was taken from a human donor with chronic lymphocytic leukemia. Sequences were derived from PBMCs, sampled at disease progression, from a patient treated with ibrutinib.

CDR3 region: CSVGGDEQFF. The CDR3 nucleotides are TGCAGCGTTGGAGGGGATGAGCAGTTCTTC. V is TRBV29-1 and J is TRBJ2-1; D is perhaps TRBD1 or TRBD2 (5 bases each). The CDR3 covers 10 residues. Germline V gene lookup returns CDR1 SQVTM and CDR2 ANQGSEA. The V end was cut by 4 bases, the J end by 8 bases, with 6 bases between.